This T cell receptor beta chain was recorded in a study of T cell responses to AZD1222 COVID-19 vaccine. V was shortened by 5 bases and J by 0 bases, with 7 bases between the two germline ends. The germline CDR1 and CDR2 sequences are SNHLY and FYNNEI. The CDR3 has 14 residues. Repertoires were generated with immunoSEQ multiplex PCR, while TCRdb's copy carries only in-frame clones and drops some. Of 200,000 to 250,000 clones listed, less than 95% are singletons. The clonotype comes from an adult who received the MenACWY meningococcal vaccine as a control. V and J are TRBV2 and TRBJ1-4; D remains unclear. The material sequenced was peripheral blood, taken 28 days after the second dose of the MenACWY control vaccine. This CDR3 is CASSNRATNEKLFF. As DNA, the CDR3 is TGTGCCAGCAGTAATCGAGCAACTAATGAAAAACTGTTTTTT.